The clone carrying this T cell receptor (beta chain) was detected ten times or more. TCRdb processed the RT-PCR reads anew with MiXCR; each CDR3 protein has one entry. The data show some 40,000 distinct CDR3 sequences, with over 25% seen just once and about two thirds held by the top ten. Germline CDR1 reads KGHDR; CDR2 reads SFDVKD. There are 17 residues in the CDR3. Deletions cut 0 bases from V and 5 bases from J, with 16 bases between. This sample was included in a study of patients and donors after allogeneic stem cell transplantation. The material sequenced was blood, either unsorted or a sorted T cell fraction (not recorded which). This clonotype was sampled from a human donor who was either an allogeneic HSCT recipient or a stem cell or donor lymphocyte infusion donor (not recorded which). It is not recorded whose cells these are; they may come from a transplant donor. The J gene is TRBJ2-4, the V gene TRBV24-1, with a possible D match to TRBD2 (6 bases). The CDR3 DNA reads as TGTGCCACCAGTGATTTGGCGGGAAGAGGCTGCGAAAACATTCAGTACTTC. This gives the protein CATSDLAGRGCENIQYF.